Listed below are T cell receptor beta chains from one sample, sequenced in a study of shared clonotypes between healthy human individuals. Generated by immunoSEQ multiplex PCR, the TCRdb table keeps only in-frame clones and is missing some. The sample carries around 2,000,000 clones, about 94% recorded once. What was sequenced was naive CD8+ T cells sorted from blood. The source is a man younger than 30 in good health. CDR3s include the opening cysteine and the closing phenylalanine or tryptophan. Fields, in order: J gene, clone size, CDR3 length, V gene, D gene, CDR3 protein, CDR3 DNA. A D gene is named only where the DNA matches it firmly. Size is stated for part of the rows, as once, few or many counts, or as a class when the clone is expanded.

TRBJ2-1 | NA | 15 | TRBV2 | NA | CASSAGLGTYNEQFF | TGTGCCAGCAGTGCCGGACTGGGGACTTACAATGAGCAGTTCTTC
TRBJ2-2 | NA | 17 | TRBV7-7 | TRBD1 | CASSPLRQGALTGELFF | TGTGCTAGCAGCCCCCTTCGACAGGGGGCACTTACCGGGGAGCTGTTTTTT
TRBJ2-7 | NA | 14 | TRBV4-1 | TRBD1 | CASSQERQGYEQYF | TGCGCCAGCAGCCAAGAGAGACAGGGATACGAGCAGTACTTC
TRBJ2-5 | NA | 16 | TRBV29-1 | TRBD2 | CSVELAGDPRLETQYF | TGCAGCGTTGAGCTAGCGGGAGACCCCAGATTGGAGACCCAGTACTTC
TRBJ1-2 | NA | 15 | TRBV4-3 | NA | CASSRIPGAAEGYTF | TGCGCCAGCAGCCGCATCCCAGGGGCGGCCGAGGGCTACACCTTC
TRBJ2-7 | few | 14 | TRBV7-9 | TRBD2 | CASSQPGLDYEQYF | TGTGCCAGCAGCCAGCCGGGACTAGACTACGAGCAGTACTTC
TRBJ2-2 | NA | 15 | TRBV5-1 | TRBD1 | CASSAGTANTGELFF | TGCGCCAGCAGCGCCGGGACAGCGAACACCGGGGAGCTGTTTTTT
TRBJ2-7 | NA | 14 | TRBV2 | TRBD2 | CASSITSGEHEQYF | TGTGCCAGCAGTATAACTAGCGGGGAACACGAGCAGTACTTC
TRBJ2-5 | NA | 15 | TRBV28 | NA | CASSFTSVPQETQYF | TGTGCCAGCAGTTTCACAAGCGTACCACAAGAGACCCAGTACTTC
TRBJ2-7 | NA | 12 | TRBV28 | NA | CASSFTGYEQYF | TGTGCCAGCAGTTTCACAGGCTACGAGCAGTACTTC
TRBJ2-7 | NA | 13 | TRBV10-2 | NA | CASSSVFIYEQYF | TGCGCCAGCAGCTCGGTCTTCATCTACGAGCAGTACTTC
TRBJ2-7 | NA | 13 | TRBV18 | NA | CASSPPEYYEQYF | TGTGCCAGCTCACCACCGGAGTACTACGAGCAGTACTTC
TRBJ1-5 | NA | 16 | TRBV6-5 | NA | CASSLAPPGSNQPQHF | TGTGCCAGCAGTTTAGCCCCCCCGGGGTCCAATCAGCCCCAGCATTTT
TRBJ2-7 | NA | 16 | TRBV18 | TRBD1 | CASSRGTGGSIYEQYF | TGTGCCAGCTCACGCGGGACAGGGGGTTCAATCTACGAGCAGTACTTC
TRBJ1-3 | NA | 15 | TRBV30 | NA | CAWSPSRISGTTIYF | TGTGCCTGGAGTCCCTCCCGTATCTCTGGAACCACCATATATTTT
TRBJ2-7 | NA | 15 | TRBV7-9 | TRBD1 | CASSPRDRVRHEQYF | TGTGCCAGCAGCCCGAGGGACAGGGTCAGGCACGAGCAGTACTTC
TRBJ2-1 | NA | 16 | TRBV2 | NA | CASSEYLGSTYNEQFF | TGTGCCAGCAGTGAATATCTGGGATCCACGTACAATGAGCAGTTCTTC
TRBJ2-7 | NA | 17 | TRBV7-9 | NA | CASSFPLRFPLTYEQYF | TGTGCCAGCAGCTTTCCGCTGAGATTCCCCCTTACCTACGAGCAGTACTTC
TRBJ1-3 | once | 16 | TRBV30 | NA | CAWSQLHQEGENTIYF | TGTGCCTGGAGTCAACTTCACCAGGAAGGGGAAAACACCATATATTTT
TRBJ1-2 | NA | 15 | TRBV6-5 | TRBD1 | CASTQGTGGYYGYTF | TGTGCCAGCACCCAGGGAACAGGGGGATACTATGGCTACACCTTC
TRBJ1-5 | NA | 16 | TRBV2 | NA | CASSEEQANSNQPQHF | TGTGCCAGCAGTGAAGAGCAGGCTAATAGCAATCAGCCCCAGCATTTT
TRBJ2-7 | once | 14 | TRBV5-6 | NA | CASSIQGYPYEQYF | TGTGCCAGCAGTATACAGGGTTACCCCTACGAGCAGTACTTC
TRBJ2-5 | NA | 15 | TRBV9 | NA | CASSTWDSPAETQYF | TGTGCCAGCAGCACTTGGGACTCCCCGGCGGAGACCCAGTACTTC
TRBJ1-1 | NA | 13 | TRBV13 | TRBD1 | CASSVQGGTEAFF | TGTGCCAGCAGCGTCCAGGGGGGCACTGAAGCTTTCTTT
TRBJ2-3 | NA | 15 | TRBV10-3 | TRBD2 | CAISYGAGATDTQYF | TGTGCCATCAGCTACGGAGCGGGAGCGACAGATACGCAGTATTTT
TRBJ2-3 | NA | 12 | TRBV11-1 | NA | CASSLHSDTQYF | TGTGCCAGCAGCTTACATTCAGATACGCAGTATTTT
TRBJ1-2 | NA | 12 | TRBV27 | TRBD1 | CASSYRGNGYTF | TGTGCCAGCAGTTACAGGGGGAATGGCTACACCTTC
TRBJ1-6 | few | 12 | TRBV6-1 | NA | CASNQQNSPLHF | TGTGCCAGCAATCAGCAAAATTCACCCCTCCACTTT
TRBJ1-6 | NA | 17 | TRBV27 | NA | CASSSGHYSSYNSPLHF | TGTGCCAGCAGTTCGGGACACTACAGCTCCTATAATTCACCCCTCCACTTT
TRBJ2-3 | NA | 19 | TRBV27 | TRBD2 | CASSLSASGGAPSTDTQYF | TGTGCCAGCAGTTTATCCGCTAGCGGGGGGGCTCCCAGCACAGATACGCAGTATTTT
TRBJ2-1 | NA | 15 | TRBV7-9 | TRBD2 | CASSLTSGVYNEQFF | TGTGCCAGCAGTTTAACTAGCGGGGTGTACAATGAGCAGTTCTTC
TRBJ2-2 | NA | 14 | TRBV19 | NA | CASSIMDNTGELFF | TGTGCCAGTAGTATAATGGATAACACCGGGGAGCTGTTTTTT
TRBJ2-3 | NA | 13 | TRBV5-6 | NA | CASSPPGVGTQYF | TGTGCCAGCAGCCCCCCCGGGGTGGGTACGCAGTATTTT
TRBJ2-7 | NA | 14 | TRBV9 | NA | CASAIGPSSYEQYF | TGTGCCAGCGCCATAGGACCGTCGTCCTACGAGCAGTACTTC
TRBJ1-1 | NA | 15 | TRBV28 | TRBD1 | CASSSADYRGTEAFF | TGTGCCAGCAGTTCCGCGGATTACAGGGGCACTGAAGCTTTCTTT
TRBJ1-6 | NA | 20 | TRBV11-3 | TRBD1 | CASSSRYPGQGPLLNSPLHF | TGTGCCAGCAGCTCGAGGTATCCGGGACAGGGTCCTCTCCTTAATTCACCCCTCCACTTT
TRBJ2-7 | NA | 15 | TRBV11-2 | NA | CASSLGVGLFYEQYF | TGTGCCAGCAGCTTAGGCGTGGGACTTTTCTACGAGCAGTACTTC
TRBJ2-1 | NA | 15 | TRBV10-1 | NA | CASSETRGQYNEQFF | TGCGCCAGCAGTGAAACCCGGGGTCAATACAATGAGCAGTTCTTC
TRBJ2-2 | NA | 15 | TRBV4-1 | NA | CASSQDRGLTGELFF | TGCGCCAGCAGCCAAGATCGAGGGCTCACCGGGGAGCTGTTTTTT
TRBJ2-7 | NA | 14 | TRBV9 | NA | CASSVGGGTYEQYF | TGTGCCAGCAGCGTGGGTGGAGGGACCTACGAGCAGTACTTC
TRBJ2-7 | NA | 15 | TRBV11-2 | TRBD2 | CASSFGFLAGDEQYF | TGTGCCAGCAGCTTCGGTTTCTTAGCGGGAGACGAGCAGTACTTC
TRBJ2-2 | NA | 15 | TRBV30 | TRBD1 | CAWSVTGVGTGELFF | TGTGCCTGGAGTGTAACAGGGGTCGGCACCGGGGAGCTGTTTTTT
TRBJ2-3 | NA | 13 | TRBV29-1 | TRBD2 | CSAPSGGSDTQYF | TGCAGCGCTCCTAGCGGGGGGTCAGATACGCAGTATTTT
TRBJ2-5 | NA | 15 | TRBV19 | TRBD1 | CASSSGTGGMETQYF | TGTGCCAGTAGCTCCGGGACAGGGGGCATGGAGACCCAGTACTTC
TRBJ2-7 | NA | 15 | TRBV9 | NA | CASSVEGDSSYEQYF | TGTGCCAGCAGCGTAGAAGGGGATAGCTCCTACGAGCAGTACTTC
TRBJ2-1 | NA | 13 | TRBV4-1 | TRBD2 | CASSQLAGDEQFF | TGCGCCAGCAGCCAACTAGCGGGGGATGAGCAGTTCTTC
TRBJ2-1 | NA | 16 | TRBV30 | TRBD1 | CAWTLTGGNPYNEQFF | TGTGCCTGGACCTTGACAGGGGGCAATCCCTACAATGAGCAGTTCTTC
TRBJ1-2 | NA | 16 | TRBV28 | TRBD1 | CASSPLGPTGLQGYTF | TGTGCCAGCAGTCCCCTTGGCCCGACAGGGCTTCAGGGCTACACCTTC
TRBJ1-1 | NA | 13 | TRBV4-3 | NA | CASSQVLGTEAFF | TGCGCCAGCAGCCAGGTACTGGGCACTGAAGCTTTCTTT
TRBJ2-7 | NA | 14 | TRBV28 | NA | CASSLWGGDYEQYF | TGTGCCAGCAGTTTATGGGGCGGGGACTACGAGCAGTACTTC